The sequence of this T cell receptor (beta chain) was determined in a study of PD-1 blockade in classical Hodgkin lymphoma. Study at large: Patients got intravenous nivolumab 3 mg/kg every 2 weeks.

On this clone itself: The antigen is not known.

Libraries were prepared by immunoSEQ multiplex PCR; TCRdb keeps only in-frame clonotypes and omits some of them. The sample holds 50,000 or so clones, approximately 86% seen once. Germline CDR1 is SGHTA and CDR2 is FQGTGA. The V and J ends lost 3 bases and 1 base, in that order; junction bases with no gene match: 2. The CDR3 spans 14 residues. General study points: Newly diagnosed patients reportedly trailed healthy donors in baseline TCR diversity.

Time point indicated: cycle 4 day 1 (C4D1), after more than 5 weeks of nivolumab. Each patient experienced a relapse that followed autologous stem cell transplantation, and brentuximab vedotin exposure varied. The origin of this receptor is a human donor with classical Hodgkin lymphoma. Source: peripheral blood mononuclear cells (PBMCs), taken before the fourth cycle of nivolumab. This sequence joins TRBV7-3 and TRBJ1-1; 7 bases are a match to TRBD1. In DNA, the CDR3 is TGTGCCAGCAGCTTCGGGGACAGGAACACTGAAGCTTTCTTT. This codes for CASSFGDRNTEAFF.